The TCR beta chain described here comes from a study of blood T cell repertoires in COVID-19. Across the whole study: COVID-19 samples collected from the United States, Italy and Spain covered acute and convalescent phases.

Germline V gene data show CDR1 as SQVTM and CDR2 as ANQGSEA. The CDR3 runs 11 residues. V was clipped by 6 bases and J by 2 bases, with 6 bases between them. Libraries were prepared by immunoSEQ multiplex PCR; TCRdb keeps only in-frame clonotypes and omits some of them. The top ten hold 20% to 25% of the sample, which has 55,000 to 75,000 clones, 60% to 85% seen once. This sequence joins TRBV29-1 and TRBJ2-3, with TRBD1 as a possible D gene (5 bases). The sample taken for sequencing was peripheral blood. This clonotype was obtained from a human donor in a cohort sampled during active COVID-19. CDR3 region: CSVQDTDTQYF. CDR3 DNA sequence: TGCAGCGTACAGGACACAGATACGCAGTATTTT.